This entry lists 25 T cell receptor beta chains sequenced from one sample in a study of vaccination effects on CD4 cells after COVID-19. Following a 10-day culture, CD4+ T cells were purified. Some clones are missing from TCRdb's copy, which holds only in-frame ones; the method was immunoSEQ multiplex PCR. The sample records tens of thousands of clones, about three quarters being singletons. Antigens of these TCRs are unknown. The sample was CD4+ T cells from PBMCs cultured without peptide, taken before COVID-19 vaccination. Source of these receptors: a human donor who received a COVID-19 vaccine.

This rearrangement joins TRBV10-1 to TRBJ2-4; tentatively, D is TRBD1 (6 bases). The germline CDR1 and CDR2 sequences are WNHNN and SYGVQD (reference sequence). The CDR3 runs to 14 residues. The germline V and J ends were trimmed by 5 bases and 3 bases, with 11 bases remaining between them. The CDR3 region is CASSQGYGKNIQYF. The CDR3 DNA reads as TGCGCCAGCAGTCAGGGGTATGGCAAAAACATTCAGTACTTC.

V gene TRBV19 combines with J gene TRBJ1-4; D not resolved. In germline, CDR1 is LNHDA, CDR2 SQIVND (reference sequence). The CDR3 runs to 13 residues. V lost 7 bases and J 3 bases, leaving 9 bases between the germline ends. CDR3 sequence reads: CASNNRANEKLFF. Here the CDR3 DNA reads TGTGCCAGTAACAATCGGGCTAATGAAAAACTGTTTTTT.

This clone was observed a few times. The chain has TRBV25-1 and TRBJ1-3, with TRBD1 identical over 7 bases. The germline V gene encodes CDR1 MGHDK and CDR2 SYGVNS. V lost 5 bases to trimming and J lost 0 bases; unmatched junction nucleotides: 13. This CDR3 is 18 amino acids long. The CDR3 region has the DNA TGTGCCAGCAGTCACCCTCGGGACAGCGTTTTCTCTGGAAACACCATATATTTT. Amino acid sequence: CASSHPRDSVFSGNTIYF. Supplemented by reference TRBV25-1 and TRBJ1-3, the full variable domain reads EADIYQTPRYLVIGTGKKITLECSQTMGHDKMYWYQQDPGMELHLIHYSYGVNSTEKGDLSSESTVSRIRTEHFPLTLESARPSHTSQYLCASSHPRDSVFSGNTIYFGEGSWLTVV.

CDR3 bases: TGCGCCAGCAGCTTGGCAGGGTCCGCCTATGGCTACACCTTC. Translating it yields CASSLAGSAYGYTF. The V gene is TRBV5-1, the J gene TRBJ1-2; D may be TRBD1 (5 bases). Trimming took off 0 bases at V and 4 bases at J, with 10 bases between the two ends. Germline CDR1 is SGHRS and CDR2 is YFSETQ. The CDR3 sequence is 14 residues long.

This clone was seen more than once but under ten times. This chain joins TRBV19 and TRBJ1-5; no definite D call. The germline V gene encodes CDR1 LNHDA and CDR2 SQIVND (reference sequence). V shed 1 base and J shed 7 bases, with 11 bases lying between them. This CDR3 region has 14 residues. CDR3 sequence reads: CASSIVPEGQPQHF. The CDR3 DNA follows: TGTGCCAGTAGTATAGTTCCGGAAGGGCAGCCCCAGCATTTT.

In DNA, the CDR3 is TGTGCCACCAGTGACTCCGGGGGTTTAGTGGGGGAGACGCAGTATTTT. It is translated as CATSDSGGLVGETQYF. The rearrangement uses TRBV24-1 and TRBJ2-3; D is possibly TRBD2 (6 bases). This CDR3 has 16 amino acids. The V end was cut by 4 bases, the J end by 9 bases, with 22 bases between. Germline CDR1 and CDR2: KGHDR and SFDVKD.

This clone has just one count. V and J are TRBV9 and TRBJ1-4; 7 nucleotides line up with TRBD1. The CDR3 sequence is 17 residues long. From germline, CDR1 is SGDLS and CDR2 YYNGEE. With V trimmed by 3 bases and J by 4 bases, 12 bases remained unmatched. The CDR3 loop reads CASSEQYGTAGNEKLFF. In nucleotides, the CDR3 is TGTGCCAGCAGCGAACAGTACGGGACAGCCGGTAATGAAAAACTGTTTTTT.

The V gene is TRBV18, the J gene TRBJ1-2; TRBD1 aligns across 8 bases. Germline V gene sequence: CDR1 KGHSH, CDR2 LQKENI. V trimming: 6 bases; J trimming: 3 bases; junction bases outside the gene matches: 9. CDR3 length equals 15 residues. CDR3 nucleotide sequence: TGTGCCAGCTCGGATTACAGGGGGAAGGACTATGGCTACACCTTC. Its protein product is CASSDYRGKDYGYTF. Full variable domain (remainder filled in from reference TRBV18 and TRBJ1-2): NAGVMQNPRHLVRRRGQEARLRCSPMKGHSHVYWYRQLPEEGLKFMVYLQKENIIDESGMPKERFSAEFPKEGPSILRIQQVVRGDSAAYFCASSDYRGKDYGYTFGSGTRLTVV.

This chain joins TRBV4-3 and TRBJ1-6, with D unresolved. This CDR3 contains 15 residues. Trimming left V 0 bases short and J 3 bases short, with 6 bases between. CDR1 is LGHNA, CDR2 YSLEER, per germline. Written as DNA, the CDR3 is TGCGCCAGCAGCCAAGAGTTACACTATAATTCACCCCTCCACTTT. It encodes CASSQELHYNSPLHF.

The chain uses TRBV5-1 and TRBJ2-5, with 9 positions matching TRBD2. The CDR3 loop spans 15 amino acids. V lost 1 base and J lost 4; bases outside the gene matches: 5. Germline loops: CDR1 SGHRS, CDR2 YFSETQ. The CDR3 loop reads CASSLSAGGPETQYF. For the CDR3, the DNA is TGCGCCAGCAGCTTGAGCGCGGGGGGGCCAGAGACCCAGTACTTC.

The chain has TRBV28 and TRBJ1-2; TRBD1 matches at 8 bases. In germline, CDR1 is MDHEN, CDR2 SYDVKM. The V gene end was trimmed by 10 bases and the J gene end by 0 bases; junction bases not matched to a gene: 7. The CDR3 covers 14 residues. CDR3 DNA sequence: TGTGCCACCGGACAGGGAAACGCTAACTATGGCTACACCTTC. The encoded protein is CATGQGNANYGYTF.

This clone was picked up a small number of times. CDR3 sequence reads: CASSQAVRADTQYF. In nucleotides, the CDR3 is TGTGCCAGCAGCCAAGCCGTCCGGGCAGATACGCAGTATTTT. The V gene is TRBV4-2, the J gene TRBJ2-3; no firm D call. The CDR3 is 14 amino acids. Deletions cut 1 base from V and 4 bases from J, with 9 bases between. CDR1 and CDR2 from the germline V gene are LGHNA and YNFKEQ.

The V and J genes are TRBV7-8 and TRBJ2-7; tentatively, D is TRBD1 or TRBD2 (5 bases each). The CDR3 runs to 16 residues. Germline CDR1 reads SGHVS; CDR2 reads FQNEAQ. Trimming cost V 2 bases and J 1 base, with 15 bases left between them. In DNA form, the CDR3 reads TGTGCCAGCAGCTTAAGCACGCGTGGGGGATCCTACGAGCAGTACGTC. This gives the protein CASSLSTRGGSYEQYV.

This clone was seen more than once but under ten times. The V gene is TRBV18, the J gene TRBJ1-5; the D is unclear. The CDR3 runs to 14 residues. V lost 3 bases to trimming and J lost 0 bases, with 6 bases between them. CDR1 is KGHSH, CDR2 LQKENI, per germline. CDR3 nucleotides: TGTGCCAGCTCACCGGTCCATAGCAATCAGCCCCAGCATTTT. Translated: CASSPVHSNQPQHF.

This chain links TRBV7-2 with TRBJ2-1; no definite D call. The length of the CDR3 is 15 residues. The germline V gene has CDR1 SGHTA and CDR2 FQGNSA. With 6 bases removed from V and 0 bases from J, the gap between germline ends came to 12 bases. Here the CDR3 DNA reads TGTGCCAGCAGTGAGGCTAGAATCTCCTACAATGAGCAGTTCTTC. It is translated as CASSEARISYNEQFF.

DNA for the CDR3: TGCGCCAGCAGGGGGACCTCTAAGTACGTC. Its translation: CASRGTSKYV. The V gene is TRBV10-1, the J gene TRBJ2-7; the D call may be TRBD1 or TRBD2 (5 bases each). The CDR3 is made up of 10 amino acids. V shed 6 bases and J shed 11 bases, with 11 bases lying between them. The V gene's germline CDR1 is WNHNN and CDR2 SYGVQD (reference sequence).

This clone was seen only once. V and J are TRBV6-4 and TRBJ2-3, with TRBD2 identical over 10 bases. Germline CDR1 MRHNA, CDR2 SNTAGT. The ends lost 6 bases at V and 6 bases at J; junction bases unmatched: 3. The CDR3 spans 13 residues. The CDR3 DNA follows: TGTGCCAGCAGCCTGACTAGCGGGGATACGCAGTATTTT. Protein: CASSLTSGDTQYF.

The rearrangement uses TRBV18 and TRBJ2-2; TRBD1 agrees at 10 bases. Per the germline V gene, CDR1 is KGHSH and CDR2 is LQKENI. This CDR3 contains 16 residues. After removal of 4 bases from V and 5 bases from J, the junction contained 7 bases not matched to a gene. The CDR3 nucleotides are TGTGCCAGCTCACAAGATCGACAGGGGGCGACCGGGGAGCTGTTTTTT. Amino acid sequence: CASSQDRQGATGELFF.

The chain uses TRBV11-1 and TRBJ2-7; D is possibly TRBD1 (6 bases). CDR1 and CDR2 (germline): SGHAT, FQDESV (reference sequence). V lost 5 bases, J lost 3 bases, and 11 bases lay in between. The CDR3 consists of 13 residues. The CDR3 sequence is CASSKNRDYEQYV. DNA of the CDR3: TGTGCCAGCAGCAAAAACAGGGACTACGAGCAGTACGTC.

This rearrangement joins TRBV7-8 to TRBJ2-7; no clear D. Per germline, CDR1 SGHVS and CDR2 FQNEAQ. This CDR3 comprises 13 residues. Trimming shortened V by 1 base and J by 3 bases, and 7 bases separated the two germline ends. The CDR3 here is CASSLEVLYEQYV. CDR3 bases: TGTGCCAGCAGCTTAGAGGTCCTCTACGAGCAGTACGTC.

The chain carries TRBV24-1 and TRBJ2-1; 9 bases map to TRBD1. J gave up 12 bases and V 9 bases, and 14 bases lay outside the gene matches. Germline CDR1 is KGHDR and CDR2 is SFDVKD. This CDR3 comprises 14 residues. CDR3 amino acids: CATAGQGPVRGQFF. The CDR3, as DNA: TGTGCCACCGCGGGACAGGGCCCTGTGCGGGGGCAGTTCTTC.

The V gene is TRBV3-1 (or the pseudogene TRBV3-2), the J gene TRBJ1-6, with a possible D match to TRBD1 (5 bases). Germline assignment: CDR1 LGHDT and CDR2 YNNKEL (reference sequence). This CDR3 is built from 13 residues. Deletions cut 3 bases from V and 7 bases from J, with 7 bases between. The CDR3 nucleotides read TGTGCCAGCAGCCAGGACATAAATTCACCCCTCCACTTT. Translated: CASSQDINSPLHF.

The rearrangement links TRBV28 to TRBJ1-2, with D unresolved. The CDR3 has 14 amino acids. Trimming left V 6 bases short and J 5 bases short, with 16 bases between. Germline V gene sequence: CDR1 MDHEN, CDR2 SYDVKM. As DNA, the CDR3 is TGTGCCAGCAGCCGACGACTTTCTGGTTATGGCTACACCTTC. Encoded protein: CASSRRLSGYGYTF.

The rearrangement joins TRBV18 to TRBJ2-1, with 8 positions matching TRBD2. Germline V gene lookup returns CDR1 KGHSH and CDR2 LQKENI. The CDR3 runs 18 residues. V trimming: 4 bases; J trimming: 3 bases; junction bases outside the gene matches: 14. CDR3 amino acids: CASSLTLAGAGGYNEQFF. CDR3 in DNA: TGTGCCAGCTCACTAACCTTGGCCGGGGCGGGGGGCTACAATGAGCAGTTCTTC.

This clone was detected a few times. The chain links TRBV6-6 to TRBJ1-1; possible D gene TRBD1, 6 bases. Germline V gene sequence: CDR1 MNHNY, CDR2 SVGAGI (reference sequence). V lost 6 bases, J lost 3 bases, and 8 bases lay in between. This CDR3 has 12 amino acids. This chain's CDR3 is CASRDRDTEAFF. CDR3 DNA: TGTGCCAGCAGGGACAGAGACACTGAAGCTTTCTTT.